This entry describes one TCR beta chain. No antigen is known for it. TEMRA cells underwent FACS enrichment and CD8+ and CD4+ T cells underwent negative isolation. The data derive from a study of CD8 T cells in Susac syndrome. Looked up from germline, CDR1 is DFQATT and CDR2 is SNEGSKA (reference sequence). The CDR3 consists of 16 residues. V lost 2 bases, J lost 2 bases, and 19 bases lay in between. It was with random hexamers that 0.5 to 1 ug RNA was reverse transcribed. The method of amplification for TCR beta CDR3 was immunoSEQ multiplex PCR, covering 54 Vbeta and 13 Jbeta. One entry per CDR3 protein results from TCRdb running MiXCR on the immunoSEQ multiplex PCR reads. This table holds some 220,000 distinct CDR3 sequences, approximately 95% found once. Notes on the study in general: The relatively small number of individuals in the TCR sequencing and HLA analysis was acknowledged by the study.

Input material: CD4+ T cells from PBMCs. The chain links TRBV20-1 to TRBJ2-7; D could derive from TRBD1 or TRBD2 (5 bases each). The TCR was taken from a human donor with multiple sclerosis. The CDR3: CSARTEEWGTPYEQYF. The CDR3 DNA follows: TGCAGTGCTAGAACAGAAGAGTGGGGGACCCCCTACGAGCAGTACTTC.